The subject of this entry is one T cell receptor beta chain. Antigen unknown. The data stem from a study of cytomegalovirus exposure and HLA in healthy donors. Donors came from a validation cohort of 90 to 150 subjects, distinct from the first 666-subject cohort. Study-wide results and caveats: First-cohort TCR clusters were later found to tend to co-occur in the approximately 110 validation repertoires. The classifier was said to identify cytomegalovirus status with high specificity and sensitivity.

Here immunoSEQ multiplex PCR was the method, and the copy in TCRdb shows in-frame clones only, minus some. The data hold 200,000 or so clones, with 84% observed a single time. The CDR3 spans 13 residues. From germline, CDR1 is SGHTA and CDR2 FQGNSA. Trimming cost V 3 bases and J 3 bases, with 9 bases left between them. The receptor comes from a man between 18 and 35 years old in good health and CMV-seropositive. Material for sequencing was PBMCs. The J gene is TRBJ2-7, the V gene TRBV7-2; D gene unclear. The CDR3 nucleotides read TGTGCCAGCAGCTTGGGCCAGCACTACGAGCAGTACTTC. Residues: CASSLGQHYEQYF. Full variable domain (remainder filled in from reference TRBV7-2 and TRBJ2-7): GAGVSQSPSNKVTEKGKDVELRCDPISGHTALYWYRQSLGQGLEFLIYFQGNSAPDKSGLPSDRFSAERTGGSVSTLTIQRTQQEDSAVYLCASSLGQHYEQYFGPGTRLTVT.